The clone carrying this T cell receptor (beta chain) was picked up a small number of times. Its target is unknown. The data derive from a study of human T cells and chemical hapten exposure. Study-wide results and caveats: More PT1 expanded TCRs went with higher patch test scores. No change in TCRs above 1 in 1000 frequency was produced by DPC sensitization. Alopecia was present in the donors, so their immune response may differ from healthy people's.

Trimming left V 5 bases short and J 4 bases short, with 17 bases between. Germline V lookup: CDR1 MDHEN, CDR2 SYDVKM. The length of the CDR3 is 16 residues. Regarding time point: patch test 3, about 24 weeks after DPC sensitization. Stated treatment: therapeutic diphenylcyclopropenone sensitization with weekly scalp DPC. TCRdb re-analysed the RACE reads in MiXCR, keeping a single row per CDR3 protein. The sample has roughly 200,000 distinct CDR3 sequences, about 25% seen once. Sequences were derived from whole blood, sampled in connection with sensitization to the hapten diphenylcyclopropenone (DPC). The receptor was isolated from a woman aged 40 to 50 with alopecia areata. Some clones in this sample may be carry-over from other donors' samples. The chain combines TRBV28 with TRBJ1-4, with D hard to call. The CDR3: CASSLWERRRNEKLFF. In DNA form, the CDR3 reads TGTGCCAGCAGTCTTTGGGAGAGGCGACGTAATGAAAAACTGTTTTTT.